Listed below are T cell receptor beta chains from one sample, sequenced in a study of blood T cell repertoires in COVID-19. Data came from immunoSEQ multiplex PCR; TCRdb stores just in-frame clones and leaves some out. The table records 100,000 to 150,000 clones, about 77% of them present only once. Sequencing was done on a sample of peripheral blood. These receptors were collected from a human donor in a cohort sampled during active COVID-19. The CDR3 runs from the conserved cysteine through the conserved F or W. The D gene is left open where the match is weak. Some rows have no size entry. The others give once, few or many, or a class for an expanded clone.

cdr3_nt: TGTGCCACCAGCAGATCAAGACAAACTAACACCGGGGAGCTGTTTTTT
cdr3_aa: CATSRSRQTNTGELFF
d_call: .
j_call: TRBJ2-2
v_call: TRBV15
clone_size: .

cdr3_nt: TGTGCCAGCAGCTTGGGAGGGCACACTGAAGCTTTCTTT
cdr3_aa: CASSLGGHTEAFF
d_call: .
j_call: TRBJ1-1
v_call: TRBV5-5
clone_size: .

cdr3_nt: TGCGCCAGCAGCTCGTCGGAGGTAGCGGGGGTCAATGAGCAGTTCTTC
cdr3_aa: CASSSSEVAGVNEQFF
d_call: TRBD2
j_call: TRBJ2-1
v_call: TRBV5-1
clone_size: .

cdr3_nt: TGTGCCAGCAGTGAATTAGGTGGGCCTCACACCGGGGAGCTGTTTTTT
cdr3_aa: CASSELGGPHTGELFF
d_call: .
j_call: TRBJ2-2
v_call: TRBV25-1
clone_size: .

cdr3_nt: TGTGCCAGCAGTGAACCCAGGCAGGGTGAAAAACTGTTTTTT
cdr3_aa: CASSEPRQGEKLFF
d_call: .
j_call: TRBJ1-4
v_call: TRBV2
clone_size: .

cdr3_nt: TGTGCCAGCAGTTTAGGGGGAGATCAGCCCCAGCATTTT
cdr3_aa: CASSLGGDQPQHF
d_call: .
j_call: TRBJ1-5
v_call: TRBV12-3/TRBV12-4
clone_size: .

cdr3_nt: TGTGCCATCAGTGAGACGACAGGGGATTATGGCTACACCTTC
cdr3_aa: CAISETTGDYGYTF
d_call: TRBD1
j_call: TRBJ1-2
v_call: TRBV10-3
clone_size: once

cdr3_nt: TGCAGCGCCGCCGGGAGGGCGGGGGGTATGGGGAAGTTCTTC
cdr3_aa: CSAAGRAGGMGKFF
d_call: TRBD2
j_call: TRBJ2-1
v_call: TRBV29-1
clone_size: .

cdr3_nt: TGTGCCAGTACAATGACGGACAGGGGTTTTAATTCACCCCTCCACTTT
cdr3_aa: CASTMTDRGFNSPLHF
d_call: TRBD1
j_call: TRBJ1-6
v_call: TRBV19
clone_size: .

cdr3_nt: TGTGCCAGCAGCCGGACTAGCGGATTGGGCGAGCAGTACTTC
cdr3_aa: CASSRTSGLGEQYF
d_call: TRBD2
j_call: TRBJ2-7
v_call: TRBV4-2
clone_size: .

cdr3_nt: TGTGCCAGCACAGACAGGGGCGAAAAACTGTTTTTT
cdr3_aa: CASTDRGEKLFF
d_call: TRBD1
j_call: TRBJ1-4
v_call: TRBV5-4
clone_size: .

cdr3_nt: TGTGCCAGCAGTTCTTTGCCGGGACAGAGGAACACTGAAGCTTTCTTT
cdr3_aa: CASSSLPGQRNTEAFF
d_call: TRBD1
j_call: TRBJ1-1
v_call: TRBV6-2/TRBV6-3
clone_size: few

cdr3_nt: TGTGCCAGTAGTATCCAACGACAGGGACCCCTCCACTTT
cdr3_aa: CASSIQRQGPLHF
d_call: TRBD1
j_call: TRBJ1-6
v_call: TRBV19
clone_size: .

cdr3_nt: TGTGCCAGCAGTGACCCCGGGACTAGCGGGAGGGACCACGAGCAGTACTTC
cdr3_aa: CASSDPGTSGRDHEQYF
d_call: TRBD2
j_call: TRBJ2-7
v_call: TRBV6-4
clone_size: few

cdr3_nt: TGTGCCAGCAGTTACTCCGGGGGGATGGAGACCCAGTACTTC
cdr3_aa: CASSYSGGMETQYF
d_call: TRBD2
j_call: TRBJ2-5
v_call: TRBV6-5
clone_size: once

cdr3_nt: TGTGCCAGCTCACAGACAGGGGCAACTGAAGCTTTCTTT
cdr3_aa: CASSQTGATEAFF
d_call: TRBD1
j_call: TRBJ1-1
v_call: TRBV18
clone_size: .

cdr3_nt: TGTGCCAGCAGCAAAAAGTGGGGCAGGGGGATGTATCAAGAGACCCAGTACTTC
cdr3_aa: CASSKKWGRGMYQETQYF
d_call: TRBD1
j_call: TRBJ2-5
v_call: TRBV7-6
clone_size: few

cdr3_nt: TGTGCCAGCAGTGAATCACAGGGGGCGTTTTCTGAAGCTTTCTTT
cdr3_aa: CASSESQGAFSEAFF
d_call: TRBD1
j_call: TRBJ1-1
v_call: TRBV6-1
clone_size: few

cdr3_nt: TGTGCCAGCAGCTTGGTGGGGGCCAAGGGCTACGAGCAGTACTTC
cdr3_aa: CASSLVGAKGYEQYF
d_call: .
j_call: TRBJ2-7
v_call: TRBV5-6
clone_size: .

cdr3_nt: TGTGCCAGCAGCCTAGCCGGGACACCCAATGAAAAACTGTTTTTT
cdr3_aa: CASSLAGTPNEKLFF
d_call: .
j_call: TRBJ1-4
v_call: TRBV7-6
clone_size: .

cdr3_nt: TGTGCCAGCAGTTCATGGGGGCTCGGGAACACTGAAGCTTTCTTT
cdr3_aa: CASSSWGLGNTEAFF
d_call: .
j_call: TRBJ1-1
v_call: TRBV27
clone_size: .

cdr3_nt: TGTGCCAGCAGGCGGACTAGCGGGGCTCAAGAGACCCAGTACTTC
cdr3_aa: CASRRTSGAQETQYF
d_call: TRBD2
j_call: TRBJ2-5
v_call: TRBV7-2
clone_size: once

cdr3_nt: TGTGCCAGCAGCCGGGACAGGGGACAGGGCTATGAGCAGTTCTTC
cdr3_aa: CASSRDRGQGYEQFF
d_call: TRBD1
j_call: TRBJ2-1
v_call: TRBV6-5
clone_size: once

cdr3_nt: TGTGCCACCAGCAGAGGCAGACAGCCCCAGCATTTT
cdr3_aa: CATSRGRQPQHF
d_call: .
j_call: TRBJ1-5
v_call: TRBV15
clone_size: .

cdr3_nt: TGTGCCATCAGTCTCCTACAGGGGCCGACAACTGAAGCTTTCTTT
cdr3_aa: CAISLLQGPTTEAFF
d_call: TRBD1
j_call: TRBJ1-1
v_call: TRBV10-3
clone_size: .

cdr3_nt: TGCGCCAGCAGCTTGGGACTAGCGGGATCCGGGGAGCTGTTTTTT
cdr3_aa: CASSLGLAGSGELFF
d_call: TRBD2
j_call: TRBJ2-2
v_call: TRBV5-1
clone_size: .

cdr3_nt: TGTGCCAGCAGTTCGAGGACAGGGGGGGATGGAGATACGCAGTATTTT
cdr3_aa: CASSSRTGGDGDTQYF
d_call: TRBD1
j_call: TRBJ2-3
v_call: TRBV28
clone_size: .

cdr3_nt: TGCAGCGTGAGACAGGGGGCGAGCACAGATACGCAGTATTTT
cdr3_aa: CSVRQGASTDTQYF
d_call: TRBD1
j_call: TRBJ2-3
v_call: TRBV29-1
clone_size: .

cdr3_nt: TGTGCCAGCTCCGGGACTAGCGGGAGGCCGGTAGATACGCAGTATTTT
cdr3_aa: CASSGTSGRPVDTQYF
d_call: TRBD2
j_call: TRBJ2-3
v_call: TRBV18
clone_size: once

cdr3_nt: TGTGCCAGCAGCGTTGGACTGTCCTCTGGGGCCAACGTCCTGACTTTC
cdr3_aa: CASSVGLSSGANVLTF
d_call: .
j_call: TRBJ2-6
v_call: TRBV9
clone_size: .

cdr3_nt: TGTGCCAGCAGCGTAGGACAGGGCCCTTCACCCCTCCACTTT
cdr3_aa: CASSVGQGPSPLHF
d_call: TRBD1
j_call: TRBJ1-6
v_call: TRBV9
clone_size: .

cdr3_nt: TGTGCCAGCAGCTTGGGAGGGACACCCTACACTGAAGCTTTCTTT
cdr3_aa: CASSLGGTPYTEAFF
d_call: .
j_call: TRBJ1-1
v_call: TRBV5-6
clone_size: .

cdr3_nt: TGTGCCAGCAGCCCCGGGACAGGGAGGGACAATGAGCAGTTCTTC
cdr3_aa: CASSPGTGRDNEQFF
d_call: TRBD1
j_call: TRBJ2-1
v_call: TRBV5-6
clone_size: .

cdr3_nt: TGCGCCAGCAGCCAATATTGGACGGCGGAGGTCAATGAGCAGTTCTTC
cdr3_aa: CASSQYWTAEVNEQFF
d_call: .
j_call: TRBJ2-1
v_call: TRBV4-3
clone_size: few

cdr3_nt: TGTGCCAGCAGGAGGGGAGGCGCTCGGTACAATGAGCAGTTCTTC
cdr3_aa: CASRRGGARYNEQFF
d_call: .
j_call: TRBJ2-1
v_call: TRBV3-1/TRBV3-2
clone_size: .

cdr3_nt: TGTGCCAGCAGCGTGGGGGGACTAGAGTTCCGAGAGACCCAGTACTTC
cdr3_aa: CASSVGGLEFRETQYF
d_call: TRBD2
j_call: TRBJ2-5
v_call: TRBV9
clone_size: .

cdr3_nt: TGTGCCAGCAGCATTGGTATAACAGGGGGCGTCGAGCAGTACTTC
cdr3_aa: CASSIGITGGVEQYF
d_call: TRBD1
j_call: TRBJ2-7
v_call: TRBV7-2
clone_size: .

cdr3_nt: TGTGCCAGCAGTTTAGAAGGACAGGGGGTTAAGGAGCAGTTCTTC
cdr3_aa: CASSLEGQGVKEQFF
d_call: TRBD1
j_call: TRBJ2-1
v_call: TRBV27
clone_size: .

cdr3_nt: TGTGCCAGCAGTGGCGTCGTACTAGCGGGGGGGCAAGAGACCCAGTACTTC
cdr3_aa: CASSGVVLAGGQETQYF
d_call: TRBD2
j_call: TRBJ2-5
v_call: TRBV2
clone_size: .